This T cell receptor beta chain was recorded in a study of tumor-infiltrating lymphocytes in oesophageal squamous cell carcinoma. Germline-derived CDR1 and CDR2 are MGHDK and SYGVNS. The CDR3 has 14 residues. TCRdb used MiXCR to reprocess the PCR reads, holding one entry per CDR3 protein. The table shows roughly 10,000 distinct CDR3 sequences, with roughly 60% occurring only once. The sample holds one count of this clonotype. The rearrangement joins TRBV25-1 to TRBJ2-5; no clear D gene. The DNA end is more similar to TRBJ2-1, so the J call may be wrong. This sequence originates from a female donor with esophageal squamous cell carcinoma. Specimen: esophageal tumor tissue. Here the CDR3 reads CASSGSGPGNEQFF. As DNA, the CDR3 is TGTGCCAGCAGTGGATCCGGCCCCGGCAATGAGCAGTTCTTC.